The rows below give T cell receptor beta chains drawn from one sample of a study of shared clonotypes between healthy human individuals. Sequencing was performed with immunoSEQ multiplex PCR; in TCRdb, only in-frame clones are kept and a portion is missing. The sample holds some 2,100,000 clones, 90% to 96% seen once. The sample taken for sequencing was naive CD4+ T cells sorted from blood. Receptor source: a man aged 18 to 35 in good health. Each CDR3 is given with its conserved first and last residue. A D gene is named only where the DNA matches it firmly. For some rows the clone size is stated as once, few or many, or as a class when expanded; others skip it.

>NA|NA|TRBJ1-3|TRBV7-9
CASSPGRGDNTIYF
TGTGCCAGCAGCCCAGGACGAGGTGACAACACCATATATTTT
>TRBD2|NA|TRBJ2-1|TRBV27
CASSQTGTISHNEQFF
TGTGCCAGCAGTCAGACCGGGACTATATCCCACAATGAGCAGTTCTTC
>NA|few|TRBJ1-1|TRBV30
CAWIDGRNTEAFF
TGTGCCTGGATTGATGGGCGTAACACTGAAGCTTTCTTT
>NA|NA|TRBJ1-3|TRBV30
CAWILESGNTIYF
TGTGCCTGGATCTTAGAGTCTGGAAACACCATATATTTT
>TRBD2|NA|TRBJ2-1|TRBV7-6
CASSPPPSGSFYEQFF
TGTGCCAGCAGCCCACCACCTAGCGGGAGTTTTTATGAGCAGTTCTTC
>NA|once|TRBJ1-6|TRBV2
CASSTEISPLHF
TGTGCCAGCAGTACAGAAATCTCACCCCTCCACTTT
>TRBD1|NA|TRBJ1-4|TRBV5-1
CASSLGQGMATNEKLFF
TGCGCCAGCAGCTTGGGACAGGGGATGGCAACTAATGAAAAACTGTTTTTT
>NA|NA|TRBJ1-6|TRBV5-1
CASSSRTYNSPLHF
TGCGCCAGCAGCTCTCGGACGTATAATTCACCCCTCCACTTT
>NA|NA|TRBJ1-2|TRBV7-2
CASSLATFFDYGYTF
TGTGCCAGCAGCTTAGCTACCTTTTTTGACTATGGCTACACCTTC
>TRBD2|NA|TRBJ2-5|TRBV5-1
CASSLESSGRKETQYF
TGCGCCAGCAGCTTGGAGTCCAGCGGGAGGAAAGAGACCCAGTACTTC
>TRBD2|NA|TRBJ2-7|TRBV4-1
CASSQFPGTSGRSYSYEQYF
TGCGCCAGCAGCCAATTTCCCGGGACTAGCGGGAGGTCCTACTCCTACGAGCAGTACTTC
>NA|NA|TRBJ1-3|TRBV10-1
CASSESIEDTIYF
TGCGCCAGCAGTGAGTCGATTGAAGACACCATATATTTT
>NA|NA|TRBJ2-7|TRBV2
CASRKQSTFPEQYF
TGTGCCAGTCGTAAACAGTCTACCTTCCCCGAGCAGTACTTC
>NA|NA|TRBJ2-5|TRBV30
CAWSETAVTQYF
TGTGCCTGGAGTGAGACTGCCGTGACCCAGTACTTC
>NA|NA|TRBJ2-5|TRBV27
CASSPTGPWAQYF
TGTGCCAGCAGCCCGACTGGGCCTTGGGCCCAGTACTTC
>NA|NA|TRBJ2-7|TRBV18
CASSRASSEGYEQYF
TGTGCCAGCTCACGGGCGAGTAGCGAAGGGTACGAGCAGTACTTC
>NA|NA|TRBJ1-1|TRBV2
CASSAQVQNAFF
TGTGCCAGCAGCGCACAGGTACAGAATGCTTTCTTT
>NA|NA|TRBJ1-6|TRBV18
CASSTGLGNSPLHF
TGTGCCAGCTCCACCGGGTTGGGAAATTCACCCCTCCACTTT
>NA|NA|TRBJ1-6|TRBV9
CASTRRRGAVNSPLHF
TGTGCCAGCACCCGTCGAAGGGGTGCCGTGAATTCACCCCTCCACTTT
>TRBD1|NA|TRBJ2-1|TRBV5-8
CASSVRDRGLNEQFF
TGTGCCAGCAGCGTCCGGGACAGGGGGCTCAATGAGCAGTTCTTC
>NA|NA|TRBJ1-6|TRBV6-1
CASSGYSPLHF
TGTGCCAGCAGTGGTTATTCACCCCTCCACTTT
>TRBD1|NA|TRBJ2-5|TRBV18
CASSPGQGIETQYF
TGTGCCAGCTCACCGGGACAGGGGATAGAGACCCAGTACTTC
>NA|NA|TRBJ1-6|TRBV5-5
CASSWGDQGYNSPLHF
TGTGCCAGCAGCTGGGGTGACCAGGGGTATAATTCACCCCTCCACTTT
>NA|NA|TRBJ1-4|TRBV7-9
CASSLSGTGNEKLFF
TGTGCCAGCAGCCTCTCCGGGACGGGTAATGAAAAACTGTTTTTT
>NA|NA|TRBJ1-2|TRBV18
CASSPEGNYGYTF
TGTGCCAGCTCACCGGAGGGTAACTATGGCTACACCTTC
>TRBD2|NA|TRBJ2-2|TRBV14
CASRPLAGAGELFF
TGTGCCAGCAGGCCTCTAGCGGGCGCCGGGGAGCTGTTTTTT
>TRBD1|NA|TRBJ1-4|TRBV5-4
CASSSPGTGSEKLFF
TGTGCCAGCAGCAGTCCGGGGACAGGGAGTGAAAAACTGTTTTTT
>NA|once|TRBJ1-2|TRBV27
CASSLLGTLNYGYTF
TGTGCCAGCAGTTTACTGGGGACCTTAAACTATGGCTACACCTTC
>NA|NA|TRBJ2-7|TRBV5-1
CASSWGQGSYEQYF
TGCGCCAGCAGCTGGGGTCAAGGTTCCTACGAGCAGTACTTC
>NA|NA|TRBJ2-5|TRBV7-9
CASSLALETQYF
TGTGCCAGCAGCTTAGCGCTGGAGACCCAGTACTTC
>TRBD2|NA|TRBJ2-3|TRBV6-5
CASTRKRDTDTQYF
TGTGCCAGCACCAGGAAGCGGGACACAGATACGCAGTATTTT
>NA|NA|TRBJ2-3|TRBV10-3
CAIAWTPIADTQYF
TGTGCCATCGCTTGGACTCCGATCGCAGATACGCAGTATTTT
>TRBD1|NA|TRBJ2-1|TRBV18
CASSPPGQGLYNEQFF
TGTGCCAGCTCACCCCCGGGACAGGGACTCTACAATGAGCAGTTCTTC
>TRBD1|NA|TRBJ1-6|TRBV30
CAWRGSRGNSPLHF
TGTGCCTGGAGGGGGTCCAGGGGGAATTCACCCCTCCACTTT
>NA|NA|TRBJ1-2|TRBV28
CASSPEGRYYGYTF
TGTGCCAGCAGCCCGGAGGGGCGGTACTATGGCTACACCTTC
>NA|NA|TRBJ2-2|TRBV6-1
CASRPPNTGELFF
TGTGCCAGCAGACCCCCGAACACCGGGGAGCTGTTTTTT
>TRBD1|NA|TRBJ2-5|TRBV29-1
CSAVTGAVETQYF
TGCAGCGCCGTGACAGGGGCGGTGGAGACCCAGTACTTC
>NA|NA|TRBJ1-3|TRBV28
CASSFFENTIYF
TGTGCCAGCAGTTTTTTCGAGAACACCATATATTTT
>NA|NA|TRBJ1-5|TRBV9
CASSVEGGNQPQHF
TGTGCCAGCAGCGTCGAAGGAGGCAATCAGCCCCAGCATTTT
>TRBD1|NA|TRBJ1-2|TRBV6-1
CASSEAPGTGVGYTF
TGTGCCAGCAGTGAAGCGCCTGGAACAGGGGTAGGCTACACCTTC
>TRBD2|NA|TRBJ2-1|TRBV11-2
CASSLDRASGRESYNEQFF
TGTGCCAGCAGCTTAGATCGAGCTAGCGGGAGAGAGTCCTACAATGAGCAGTTCTTC
>NA|NA|TRBJ2-2|TRBV30
CAWSVGRKRGGTGELFF
TGTGCCTGGAGTGTAGGCAGGAAAAGGGGGGGCACCGGGGAGCTGTTTTTT
>NA|NA|TRBJ1-1|TRBV6-5
CASSPPGLGAFF
TGTGCCAGCAGTCCCCCGGGGTTGGGAGCTTTCTTT
>TRBD1|NA|TRBJ2-7|TRBV18
CASSPTRQGNSYEQYF
TGTGCCAGCTCACCGACACGACAGGGGAACTCCTACGAGCAGTACTTC
>TRBD1|once|TRBJ1-1|TRBV5-1
CASSLYSGQGFGTEAFF
TGCGCCAGCAGCTTGTACTCCGGACAGGGATTTGGTACTGAAGCTTTCTTT
>NA|NA|TRBJ1-4|TRBV5-4
CASSSRSPATNEKLFF
TGTGCCAGCAGCTCCCGGAGCCCTGCAACTAATGAAAAACTGTTTTTT
>NA|NA|TRBJ1-2|TRBV6-6
CASSKQGYYGYTF
TGTGCCAGCAGCAAACAGGGATACTATGGCTACACCTTC
>NA|NA|TRBJ1-5|TRBV10-3
CAISESQEQPQHF
TGTGCCATCAGTGAGTCACAGGAACAGCCCCAGCATTTT
>TRBD1|NA|TRBJ1-2|TRBV5-1
CASSLAGTGGGYTF
TGCGCCAGCAGCTTGGCCGGGACAGGGGGCGGCTACACCTTC
>NA|NA|TRBJ2-3|TRBV4-1
CASSQKTVSPDTQYF
TGCGCCAGCAGCCAAAAGACTGTCTCACCAGATACGCAGTATTTT
>NA|NA|TRBJ2-7|TRBV19
CASSIGPGLEQYF
TGTGCCAGTAGTATAGGTCCCGGACTTGAGCAGTACTTC
>TRBD1|NA|TRBJ1-4|TRBV7-2
CASSTPGTGREKLFF
TGTGCCAGCAGCACTCCCGGGACAGGGAGGGAAAAACTGTTTTTT